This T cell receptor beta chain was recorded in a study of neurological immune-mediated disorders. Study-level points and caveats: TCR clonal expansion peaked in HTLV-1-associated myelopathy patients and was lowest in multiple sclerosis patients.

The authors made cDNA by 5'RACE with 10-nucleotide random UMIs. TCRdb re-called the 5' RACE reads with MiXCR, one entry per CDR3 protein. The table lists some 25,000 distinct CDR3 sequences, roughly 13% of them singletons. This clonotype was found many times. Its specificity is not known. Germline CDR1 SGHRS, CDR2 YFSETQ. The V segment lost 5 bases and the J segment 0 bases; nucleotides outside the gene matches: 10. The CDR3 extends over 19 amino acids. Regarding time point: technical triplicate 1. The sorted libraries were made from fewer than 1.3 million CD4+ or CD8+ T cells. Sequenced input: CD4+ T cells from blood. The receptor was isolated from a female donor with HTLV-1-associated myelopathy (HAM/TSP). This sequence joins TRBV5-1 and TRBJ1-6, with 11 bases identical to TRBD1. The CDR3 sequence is CASSDGQGAFSSYNSPLHF. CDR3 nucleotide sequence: TGCGCCAGCAGTGACGGACAGGGGGCGTTTAGCTCCTATAATTCACCCCTCCACTTT.